Shown below are 25 T cell receptor beta chains from a single sample sequenced in a study of blood T cell repertoires in COVID-19. Repertoires were generated with immunoSEQ multiplex PCR, while TCRdb's copy carries only in-frame clones and drops some. The table has around 200,000 clones, about 80% seen once. Input material: peripheral blood. The receptors derive from a human donor with acute or convalescent COVID-19. The donor label of this sample is uncertain.

The chain is built from TRBV7-9 and TRBJ2-2; D remains ambiguous. The CDR3 has 16 amino acids. Per the germline V gene, CDR1 is SEHNR and CDR2 is FQNEAQ (reference sequence). V was clipped by 7 bases and J by 3 bases, with 18 bases between them. CDR3 coding DNA: TGTGCCAGCATCCCAGTTTGGCGCCGGGACACCGGGGAGCTGTTTTTT. Amino acid sequence: CASIPVWRRDTGELFF.

V and J are TRBV29-1 and TRBJ1-3, with D unclear. Trimming removed 3 bases from V and 0 bases from J, with 9 bases in between. The CDR3 contains 14 residues. Germline CDR1 is SQVTM and CDR2 is ANQGSEA. The CDR3 nucleotides read TGCAGCGTTGAGTATCCGAGCTCTGGAAACACCATATATTTT. The encoded protein is CSVEYPSSGNTIYF.

The genes are TRBV4-2 and TRBJ1-3, with TRBD1 identical over 8 bases. Trimming took 0 bases from V and 1 from J; bases not matched to a gene: 5. CDR1 and CDR2 from the germline V gene are LGHNA and YNFKEQ. The CDR3 is made up of 17 amino acids. CDR3 sequence: CASSQDRGQRSGNTIYF. Here the CDR3 DNA reads TGTGCCAGCAGCCAAGACAGGGGGCAACGATCTGGAAACACCATATATTTT.

The chain employs TRBV5-1 and TRBJ2-5, with no clear D. The CDR3 consists of 12 residues. Trimming removed 4 bases at V and 4 bases at J, with 8 bases between. CDR1 is SGHRS, CDR2 YFSETQ, per germline. The CDR3 DNA reads TGCGCCAGCAGCCGGGTAGGAGAGACCCAGTACTTC. Translated, it gives CASSRVGETQYF.

The genes are TRBV12-5 and TRBJ1-5; 9 bases map to TRBD1. CDR3 length equals 14 residues. Germline V lookup: CDR1 LGHNT, CDR2 FRNRAP. With V trimmed by 5 bases and J by 5 bases, 4 bases remained unmatched. CDR3 in amino acids: CASGPDRGDQPQHF. The CDR3 coding sequence is TGTGCTAGTGGTCCGGACAGGGGTGATCAGCCCCAGCATTTT.

The V call is TRBV5-1, the J call TRBJ2-1, with a tentative D call TRBD1 (5 bases). Germline V lookup: CDR1 SGHRS, CDR2 YFSETQ. V was pared by 5 bases and J by 3 bases, with 15 bases between. CDR3 length equals 15 residues. The CDR3 region has the DNA TGCGCCAGCAGTCTGGGGCCGCAAAACTACAATGAGCAGTTCTTC. Residues: CASSLGPQNYNEQFF.

The rearrangement links TRBV6-5 to TRBJ1-2, with D unresolved. The CDR3 consists of 15 residues. V gave up 6 bases and J gave up 7 bases, with 21 bases separating them. Looked up from germline, CDR1 is MNHEY and CDR2 is SVGAGI. The CDR3 sequence is CASSLQGVARGGYTF. Here the CDR3 DNA reads TGTGCCAGCAGCCTCCAAGGAGTGGCGCGGGGTGGCTACACCTTC.

This clone has only a few counts. The chain recombines TRBV5-4 with TRBJ2-7; D gene ambiguous. Deletions cut 2 bases from V and 7 bases from J, with 16 bases between. From germline, CDR1 is SGHNT and CDR2 YYREEE (reference sequence). This CDR3 is built from 14 residues. Here the CDR3 DNA reads TGTGCCAGCAGCTTCACTCCCTCCCTCCTGGAGCAGTACTTC. Amino acids: CASSFTPSLLEQYF.

This clone has only a few counts. The chain uses TRBV7-9 and TRBJ1-3, with D maybe TRBD1 (5 bases). Germline-derived CDR1 and CDR2 are SEHNR and FQNEAQ (reference sequence). Trimming took 5 bases from V and 5 from J, leaving 13 bases between them. The CDR3 is 14 residues long. CDR3 in DNA: TGTGCCAGCAGCCAGGACATGTTGAGAAACACCATATATTTT. Its translation is CASSQDMLRNTIYF.

The rearrangement joins TRBV28 to TRBJ2-2; 9 bases fit TRBD2. The CDR3 runs to 15 residues. CDR1 and CDR2 (germline): MDHEN, SYDVKM. Unmatched junction bases numbered 6, after V lost 6 bases and J lost 4 bases. The DNA of the CDR3 is TGTGCCAGCAGCCGTAGCGGGAGAGTCACCGGGGAGCTGTTTTTT. This sequence encodes CASSRSGRVTGELFF.

This chain uses TRBV18 with TRBJ1-6, with D tentatively TRBD1 (5 bases). The germline V gene has CDR1 KGHSH and CDR2 LQKENI. Trimming took off 6 bases at V and 6 bases at J, with 15 bases between the two ends. There are 15 residues in the CDR3. This chain's CDR3 is CASSQESGGNSPLHF. For the CDR3, the DNA is TGTGCCAGCTCGCAGGAAAGCGGGGGTAATTCACCCCTCCACTTT.

The CDR3 sequence is CASSLVGQGGGGYTF. CDR3 coding DNA: TGTGCCAGCAGCTTGGTGGGACAGGGGGGCGGTGGCTACACCTTC. The V and J genes are TRBV5-4 and TRBJ1-2; 11 bases map to TRBD1. Germline loops: CDR1 SGHNT, CDR2 YYREEE (reference sequence). Trimming cost V 0 bases and J 7 bases; bases outside gene matches: 5. This CDR3 contains 15 residues.

The chain has TRBV14 and TRBJ2-1, with TRBD2 matching 11 bases. The length of the CDR3 is 13 residues. The ends lost 4 bases at V and 12 bases at J; junction bases unmatched: 5. CDR1 is SGHDN, CDR2 FVKESK, per germline. The CDR3 here is CASSLGTSGPQFF. The CDR3 DNA is TGTGCCAGCAGCCTGGGGACTAGCGGTCCGCAGTTCTTC.

The chain is built from TRBV4-2 and TRBJ2-1, with 8 positions matching TRBD2. CDR3 length equals 18 residues. J gave up 4 bases and V 2 bases, and 13 bases lay outside the gene matches. CDR1 is LGHNA, CDR2 YNFKEQ, per germline. CDR3 sequence (DNA): TGTGCCAGCAGCCAACAAGCCAGCGGGGGAGCAGGTTACAATGAGCAGTTCTTC. It encodes CASSQQASGGAGYNEQFF.

In its sample, this clone was seen a few times. The V gene is TRBV7-8, the J gene TRBJ2-1; D perhaps matches TRBD2 (5 bases). The CDR3 totals 16 residues. Germline-derived CDR1 and CDR2 are SGHVS and FQNEAQ. The V gene lost 1 base and the J gene lost 7 bases, with 17 bases spanning the gap. CDR3 protein: CASSLGSLALRNEQFF. As DNA, the CDR3 is TGTGCCAGCAGCTTAGGTTCGCTAGCCTTGCGGAATGAGCAGTTCTTC.

V and J are TRBV15 and TRBJ2-7; 9 positions agree with TRBD1. The V gene's germline CDR1 is LNHNV and CDR2 YYDKDF (reference sequence). The junction had 7 bases not matched to a gene; V was cut back by 0 bases and J by 1 base. CDR3 length equals 17 residues. The CDR3 DNA reads TGTGCCACCAGCAGAGATAGGGGACAGGGACTTTCCTACGAGCAGTACTTC. Its protein product is CATSRDRGQGLSYEQYF.

V gene TRBV7-9 combines with J gene TRBJ2-7; 13 bases line up with TRBD2. V lost 5 bases, J lost 0 bases, and 4 bases stayed unmatched. The CDR3 extends over 16 amino acids. Germline V gene data show CDR1 as SEHNR and CDR2 as FQNEAQ (reference sequence). CDR3 in amino acids: CASSRGTSGVSYEQYF. CDR3 DNA: TGTGCCAGCAGCCGCGGGACTAGCGGGGTCTCCTACGAGCAGTACTTC.

V and J are TRBV6-8 and TRBJ2-7, with 12 bases matching TRBD2. In germline, CDR1 is MNHGY, CDR2 SAAAGT. The CDR3 has 14 residues. V lost 9 bases, J lost 7 bases, and 10 bases stayed unmatched. The CDR3 region has the DNA TGTGCCAGGGTCAGACTAGCGGGAGTCGGAGAGCAGTACTTC. It yields the protein CARVRLAGVGEQYF.

Notes on this clone: Within the sample, other DNA sequences also encode this same CDR3. The J gene is TRBJ1-6, the V gene TRBV7-8, with D possibly matching TRBD1 (6 bases). Germline CDR1 SGHVS, CDR2 FQNEAQ. CDR3 size: 14 residues. Trimming cost V 1 base and J 7 bases, with 8 bases left between them. The CDR3 coding sequence is TGTGCCAGCAGCTTAGGGGGGGGCAATTCACCCCTCCACTTT. Its translation is CASSLGGGNSPLHF.

V usage is TRBV18 and J usage is TRBJ2-7, with 10 bases that match TRBD1. CDR1 KGHSH and CDR2 LQKENI come from the germline V gene. This CDR3 spans 13 amino acids. Germline trimming cut 5 bases from V and 4 bases from J; bases unmatched to any gene: 2. The CDR3 here is CASSAGQGYEQYF. The CDR3 DNA is TGTGCCAGCTCAGCGGGACAGGGGTACGAGCAGTACTTC.

V is TRBV18 and J is TRBJ1-5, with TRBD1 identical over 7 bases. After removal of 4 bases from V and 0 bases from J, the junction contained 3 bases not matched to a gene. CDR3 size: 15 residues. In germline, CDR1 is KGHSH, CDR2 LQKENI. Here the CDR3 reads CASSQGTDSNQPQHF. CDR3 coding DNA: TGTGCCAGCTCACAAGGGACAGATAGCAATCAGCCCCAGCATTTT.

The chain is built from TRBV28 and TRBJ1-1, with no clear D. Germline assignment: CDR1 MDHEN and CDR2 SYDVKM. The CDR3 extends over 13 amino acids. Trimming pared 7 bases from V and 3 bases from J, leaving 12 bases between. CDR3 sequence (DNA): TGTGCCAGCATTAATACCCGGGACACTGAAGCTTTCTTT. Its translation: CASINTRDTEAFF.

The chain recombines TRBV5-1 with TRBJ2-1; no definite D call. The CDR3 sequence is 15 residues long. Trimming left V 0 bases short and J 2 bases short, with 9 bases between. Germline V gene data show CDR1 as SGHRS and CDR2 as YFSETQ. The CDR3 DNA reads as TGCGCCAGCAGCTTGGACGCGGCAACCTACAATGAGCAGTTCTTC. Translation gives CASSLDAATYNEQFF.

The J gene is TRBJ2-5, the V gene TRBV5-1; TRBD1 matches 10 bases. CDR3 size: 14 residues. Unmatched junction bases numbered 4, after V lost 3 bases and J lost 5 bases. Germline CDR1 SGHRS, CDR2 YFSETQ. DNA for the CDR3: TGCGCCAGCAGCTCGACAGGGGGCGGGGAGACCCAGTACTTC. This translates into CASSSTGGGETQYF.

The V and J genes are TRBV7-9 and TRBJ2-3; D gene uncertain. This CDR3 has 15 amino acids. Germline loops: CDR1 SEHNR, CDR2 FQNEAQ (reference sequence). V was clipped by 2 bases and J by 2 bases, with 11 bases between them. CDR3 sequence: CASSLTWRNTDTQYF. As DNA, the CDR3 is TGTGCCAGCAGCTTAACTTGGCGGAACACAGATACGCAGTATTTT. Looking up the rest from reference TRBV7-9 and TRBJ2-3 gives the full variable domain: DTGVSQNPRHKITKRGQNVTFRCDPISEHNRLYWYRQTLGQGPEFLTYFQNEAQLEKSRLLSDRFSAERPKGSFSTLEIQRTEQGDSAMYLCASSLTWRNTDTQYFGPGTRLTVL.